This TCR beta chain was captured in a study of blood T cell repertoires in COVID-19. Study as a whole: Acute-phase and convalescent COVID-19 samples originated in the United States, Italy and Spain. The cDNA or gDNA used as material had been derived from T cells, B-cell-depleted T cells, or PBMCs.

Germline CDR1 and CDR2: LNHDA and SQIVND (reference sequence). Unmatched junction bases numbered 5, after V lost 6 bases and J lost 4 bases. There are 13 residues in the CDR3. As handled by the study authors: Reference gene primer amplification gave estimated nucleated cell counts. Generated by immunoSEQ multiplex PCR, the TCRdb table keeps only in-frame clones and is missing some. V, J and clone size derive from that table, while D and trimming were established from the DNA sequence. The repertoire holds some 150,000 clones, with about 88% as singletons. This chain connects TRBV19 to TRBJ1-1; 7 bases agree with TRBD1. This receptor was identified in a woman of 80 years or more in a cohort sampled during active or convalescent COVID-19. The sequenced sample consisted of peripheral blood. CDR3 bases: TGTGCCAGTAGATCGGGACAGCCCACTGAAGCTTTCTTT. This sequence encodes CASRSGQPTEAFF.